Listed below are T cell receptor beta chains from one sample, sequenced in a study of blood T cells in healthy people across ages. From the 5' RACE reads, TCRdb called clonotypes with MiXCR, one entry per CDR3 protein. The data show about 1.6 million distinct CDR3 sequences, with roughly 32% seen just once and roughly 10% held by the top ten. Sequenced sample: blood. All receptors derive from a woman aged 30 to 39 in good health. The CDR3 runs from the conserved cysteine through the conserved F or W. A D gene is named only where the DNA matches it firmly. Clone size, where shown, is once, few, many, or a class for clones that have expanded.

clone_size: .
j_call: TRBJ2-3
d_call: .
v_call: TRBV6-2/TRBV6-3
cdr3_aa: CASSGGRDTQYF
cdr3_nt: TGTGCCAGCAGTGGGGGGAGGGATACGCAGTATTTT

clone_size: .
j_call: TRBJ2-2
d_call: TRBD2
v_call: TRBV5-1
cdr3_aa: CASSLGLAGGSNTGELFF
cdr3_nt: TGCGCTAGCAGCTTGGGACTAGCGGGAGGCAGTAACACCGGGGAGCTGTTTTTT

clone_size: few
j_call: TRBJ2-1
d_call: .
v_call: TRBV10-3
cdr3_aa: CATLGLGIDEQFF
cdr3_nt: TGTGCCACCTTGGGCCTAGGAATCGATGAGCAGTTCTTC

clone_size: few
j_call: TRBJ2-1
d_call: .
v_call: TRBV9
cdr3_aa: CASSVAGEGGREQFF
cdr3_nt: TGTGCCAGCAGCGTAGCGGGAGAAGGAGGACGTGAGCAGTTCTTC

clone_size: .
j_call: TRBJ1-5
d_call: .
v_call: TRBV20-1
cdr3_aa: CSARGSVGGNQPQHF
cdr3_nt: TGCAGTGCTAGAGGGTCGGTAGGGGGCAATCAGCCCCAGCATTTT

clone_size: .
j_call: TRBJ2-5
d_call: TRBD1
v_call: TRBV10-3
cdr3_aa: CAISEGDRGGETRYF
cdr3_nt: TGTGCCATCAGTGAGGGGGACAGGGGTGGAGAGACCCGGTACTTC

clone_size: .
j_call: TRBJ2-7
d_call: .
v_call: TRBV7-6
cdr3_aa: CASSSRDIYEQYF
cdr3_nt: TGTGCCAGCAGCTCCAGAGACATTTACGAGCAGTACTTC

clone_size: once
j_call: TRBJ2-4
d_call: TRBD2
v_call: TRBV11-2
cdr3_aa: CASSVSGSWMRNIRYF
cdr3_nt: TGTGCCAGCAGCGTGAGCGGGAGCTGGATGCGAAACATTCGGTACTTC

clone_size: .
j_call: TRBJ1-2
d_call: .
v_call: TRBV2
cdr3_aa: CASSEEANGYTF
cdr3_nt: TGTGCCAGCAGTGAAGAGGCGAATGGCTACACCTTC

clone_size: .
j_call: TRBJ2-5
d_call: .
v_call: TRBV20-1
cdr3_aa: CSAALGSYQETQYF
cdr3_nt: TGCAGTGCTGCATTAGGCAGCTACCAAGAGACCCAGTACTTC

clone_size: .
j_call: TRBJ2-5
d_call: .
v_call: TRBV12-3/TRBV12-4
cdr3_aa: CASSLADRQGTQYF
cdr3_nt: TGTGCCAGCAGTTTGGCGGACCGTCAAGGGACCCAGTACTTC

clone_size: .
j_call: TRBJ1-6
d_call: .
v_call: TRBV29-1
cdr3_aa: CSVEDGSGRPHF
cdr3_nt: TGCAGCGTTGAAGATGGTAGTGGCCGACCCCACTTT